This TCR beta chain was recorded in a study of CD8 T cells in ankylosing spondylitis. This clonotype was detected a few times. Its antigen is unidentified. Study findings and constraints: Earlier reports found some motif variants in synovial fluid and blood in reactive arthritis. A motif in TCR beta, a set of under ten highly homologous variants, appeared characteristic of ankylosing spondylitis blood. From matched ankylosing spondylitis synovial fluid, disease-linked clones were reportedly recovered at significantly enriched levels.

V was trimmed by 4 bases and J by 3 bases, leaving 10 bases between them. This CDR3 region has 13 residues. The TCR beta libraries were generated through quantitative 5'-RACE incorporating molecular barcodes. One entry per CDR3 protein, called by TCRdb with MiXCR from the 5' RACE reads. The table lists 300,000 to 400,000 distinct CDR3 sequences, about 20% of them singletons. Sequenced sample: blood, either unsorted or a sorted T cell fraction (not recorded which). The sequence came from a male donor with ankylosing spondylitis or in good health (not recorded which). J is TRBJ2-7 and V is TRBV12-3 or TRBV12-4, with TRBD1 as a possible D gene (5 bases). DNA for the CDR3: TGTGCCAGCAGTTCGGTACAGGTCTACGAGCAGTACTTC. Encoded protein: CASSSVQVYEQYF.